This T cell receptor (beta chain) appears in the sequencing data of a study of Graves' ophthalmopathy and Graves' hyperthyroidism (dated by TCRdb to the late 2010s). Concerning the study at large: Peripheral blood was collected at initial diagnosis, prior to any treatment. Once sampling was done, hyperthyroidism patients were given methimazole at a starting dose of 30 mg daily, while ophthalmopathy patients were given high-dose intravenous methylprednisolone. In over five hyperthyroidism patients, the T-cell repertoires found in thyroid tissue were compared with those found in blood. To explore V-J signatures that distinguish ophthalmopathy from hyperthyroidism, a discovery set of 100 patients was enrolled, made up of 43 with ophthalmopathy and some 60 with stable hyperthyroidism. TCR beta repertoire signatures were used to distinguish Graves' ophthalmopathy from Graves' hyperthyroidism and to predict progression to ophthalmopathy. An independent validation cohort comprised roughly 20 hyperthyroidism patients and roughly 15 patients who later progressed from hyperthyroidism to ophthalmopathy. In total, approximately 130 blood samples were TCR-sequenced: around 42 ophthalmopathy, some 75 hyperthyroidism and some 17 hyperthyroidism-to-ophthalmopathy patients.

For repertoire sequencing, the TCR beta CDR3 regions were amplified from RNA transcripts. A first-round RT-PCR used HTBI primers with the Qiagen OneStep RT-PCR kit, followed by a second-round multiplex PCR, size selection and purification. Libraries were sequenced paired-end with 100 bp reads on an Illumina HiSeq2000. As for the authors' bioinformatics: SOAPnuke was used to process the reads, throwing out any read that had adapters, had uncalled bases, had a mean Phred below 15, or lacked an exact constant-primer or identifier match. High-quality paired reads were merged with COPE v1.2.5. Unique nucleotide sequences were defined as clonotypes and aligned to IMGT TRB V, D and J references using MiTCR v1.1. Analysis was restricted to V-J combinations with a frequency above 0.0001, which covered about 99% of repertoires. For each V-J combination, a TCR clonal expansion and chaos score was defined as F50 clonal expansion divided by the chaos observed in the TCRdist matrix. Welch's t-statistics and random forest were used to reduce the features to about 12 V-J combinations, which were then used as input to a naive Bayes classifier. The similarity between thyroid and blood repertoires was quantified using the Morisita-Horn index. The raw public reads went through TCRdb reprocessing: fastp at Q25, MiXCR clone calling, in-frame beta chains kept. Duplicate CDR3 protein sequences are folded into a single record with the most common DNA and genes. The V and J calls and clone size come from TCRdb's table, not from the authors' own analysis. The table for this sample lists hundreds of thousands of distinct CDR3 sequences; about two fifths of them were counted only once. 3% to 4% of the sample lies in the top ten.

Worth noting for this clonotype: The clone's antigen remains unknown. Just one base apart from a much larger clone, this may be a read error.

The ophthalmopathy patients had moderately to severely active disease, with a Clinical Activity Score of 3 or higher, a NOSPECS grade of 4 or higher, and a disease duration of less than 3 months. Anyone with other autoimmune diseases, uncontrolled infections, pregnancy or lactation was excluded from the study. Clinical symptoms, serum thyroxine, TRAb, thyroid ultrasound and orbital computed tomography were used for diagnosis. Ficoll-Paque density gradient centrifugation was used to isolate PBMCs from around 10 ml of fresh peripheral blood. Total RNA was extracted with Trizol reagent and quality-checked on an Agilent 2100 Bioanalyzer. The germline V gene (reference sequence) yields DFQATT for CDR1 and SNEGSKA for CDR2. Relative to germline, V is missing 3 bases and J is missing 6 bases, with 5 bases of the junction outside any gene match. From its cysteine to its phenylalanine, the CDR3 spans 13 amino acids. Only the CDR3 DNA stays, 39 bases, in frame from base 1.

Findings and caveats that apply to the study as a whole: In cross-validation, the 13-signature model distinguished ophthalmopathy from stable hyperthyroidism with around 90% sensitivity and 81% to 82% specificity, while in the test set the corresponding values were 80% and 75%. No statistical method was used to set the sample size in advance, and the investigators knew which group each participant was assigned to. Most expanded thyroid clonotypes with a frequency above 0.001 also appeared in blood, which suggests that blood repertoires may reflect the immune response in the thyroid. In validation, the model predicted ophthalmopathy progression with more than 70% sensitivity and 72.22% specificity; some 13 predicted patients were CT-confirmed with GO in a median of about 7.1 months.

The sample was peripheral blood. The sequence derives from an adult man with Graves' ophthalmopathy. The chain links TRBV20-1 with TRBJ1-1; 9 bases in the middle match TRBD1. The DNA sequence follows: TGCAGTGCTAGCGAACAGGGGGCTGCTGAAGCTTTCTTT. This sequence encodes CSASEQGAAEAFF.